The 16 T cell receptor beta chains below all came from one sample that was sequenced in a study of OX40 agonist ivuxolimab in advanced cancers. Assay used: immunoSEQ multiplex PCR; TCRdb lists only in-frame clones, some missing. The sample lists about 22,000 clones; approximately 89% were seen once. This specimen was CD4+ or CD8+ T cells sorted from blood, taken in a trial of the OX40 agonist ivuxolimab. Receptors originate from an adult with an advanced solid tumor such as melanoma, head and neck, liver or kidney cancer.

This chain links TRBV21-1 with TRBJ2-7. TRBV21-1 is reported as a pseudogene. The length of the CDR3 is 15 residues. The DNA for the CDR3 is TGTGCCAGCAGCAAAGTCTGGTTCAAGGCCTACGAGCAGTACTTC. Amino acid sequence: CASSKVWFKAYEQYF.

This chain links TRBV6-5 with TRBJ1-2, with D perhaps matching TRBD1 (6 bases). The CDR3 sequence is 13 residues long. V lost 1 base and J 4 bases, leaving 7 bases between the germline ends. The germline gives CDR1 MNHEY, CDR2 SVGAGI. The CDR3 region is CASSYLGGYGYTF. CDR3 bases: TGTGCCAGCAGTTACTTAGGGGGCTATGGCTACACCTTC.

This clone qualifies as medium-sized. V usage is TRBV5-1 and J usage is TRBJ2-7, with a weak D call TRBD2 (6 bases). The germline gives CDR1 SGHRS, CDR2 YFSETQ. Trimming pared 0 bases from V and 0 bases from J, leaving 13 bases between. The CDR3 is 16 residues long. CDR3 protein: CASSLAQGLSSYEQYF. The DNA of the CDR3 is TGCGCCAGCAGCTTGGCCCAGGGACTGAGCTCCTACGAGCAGTACTTC.

The V and J genes are TRBV13 and TRBJ2-7; D remains unclear. Trimming shortened V by 3 bases and J by 2 bases, and 8 bases separated the two germline ends. Germline CDR1 and CDR2: PRHDT and FYEKMQ (reference sequence). The CDR3 is 13 amino acids. In DNA, the CDR3 is TGTGCCAGCAGCTTTCCCGGCACCTACGAGCAGTACTTC. It codes for CASSFPGTYEQYF.

For the CDR3, the DNA is TGTGCCAGCAGCATCGGGACAGGGAGTTACGAGCAGTACTTC. This sequence encodes CASSIGTGSYEQYF. The chain couples TRBV11-2 to TRBJ2-7; 9 nucleotides agree with TRBD1. This CDR3 is 14 amino acids long. Looked up from germline, CDR1 is SGHAT and CDR2 is FQNNGV. Trimming cost V 5 bases and J 4 bases; bases outside gene matches: 6.

As regards this clone: At one end, the junction sequence differs from germline, possibly due to a read error. The chain recombines TRBV6-5 with TRBJ1-1; maybe TRBD1 (6 bases). The V gene's germline CDR1 is MNHEY and CDR2 SVGAGI. The CDR3 has 14 amino acids. CDR3: CASIYWGRKTEAFF. The CDR3 bases are TGTGCCAGCATTTACTGGGGGCGGAAAACTGAAGCTTTCTTT.

The chain uses TRBV6-5 and TRBJ2-7, with TRBD1 matching over 10 bases. V lost 2 bases, J lost 11 bases, and 3 bases stayed unmatched. The CDR3 is 12 residues long. Germline V gives CDR1 MNHEY, CDR2 SVGAGI. The CDR3 coding sequence is TGTGCCAGCAGTTACGAAGGGACAGGGGAGTACTTC. Its translation: CASSYEGTGEYF.

There are a few counts of this clone. The V call is TRBV30, the J call TRBJ1-3; D not certain. In germline, CDR1 is GTSNPN, CDR2 SVGIG (reference sequence). The ends were cut back, 4 bases at V and 0 bases at J, with 7 bases in the middle. The CDR3 contains 13 residues. The CDR3 region has the DNA TGTGCCTGGACGGGCGACTCTGGAAACACCATATATTTT. This sequence encodes CAWTGDSGNTIYF.

V is TRBV5-1 and J is TRBJ2-5; TRBD1 is a possible D gene (5 bases). The germline V gene encodes CDR1 SGHRS and CDR2 YFSETQ. Trimming removed 0 bases at V and 3 bases at J, with 9 bases between. The CDR3 contains 14 residues. CDR3 coding DNA: TGCGCCAGCAGCTTGGGGGGCTGGGAAGAGACCCAGTACTTC. Its translation is CASSLGGWEETQYF.

V gene TRBV5-1 combines with J gene TRBJ2-1, with 10 bases that match TRBD1. The germline CDR1 and CDR2 sequences are SGHRS and YFSETQ. The CDR3 is made up of 14 amino acids. J was trimmed by 8 bases and V by 0 bases; bases with no gene match: 2. The CDR3 loop reads CASSLGQGADEQFF. CDR3 DNA: TGCGCCAGCAGCTTGGGACAGGGGGCCGATGAGCAGTTCTTC.

The table lists this clone with a count of one. Other DNA sequences in the same sample also yield this CDR3. This chain joins TRBV19 and TRBJ2-7; perhaps TRBD1 as D (6 bases). The germline gives CDR1 LNHDA, CDR2 SQIVND (reference sequence). This CDR3 contains 13 residues. The germline V and J ends were trimmed by 5 bases and 2 bases, with 10 bases remaining between them. The CDR3 is CASSLDSTYEQYF. CDR3 nucleotide sequence: TGTGCCAGTAGTCTGGACAGTACCTACGAGCAGTACTTC.

This clone occurred once. The V call is TRBV4-1, the J call TRBJ1-1; the D is unclear. There are 15 residues in the CDR3. The V gene's germline CDR1 is MGHRA and CDR2 YSYEKL. The germline V and J ends were trimmed by 0 bases and 1 base, with 9 bases remaining between them. The CDR3 loop is CASSQDPAGNTEAFF. The CDR3 DNA reads as TGCGCCAGCAGCCAAGATCCTGCCGGGAACACTGAAGCTTTCTTT.

Sample share makes this clone large (0.1 to 1%). The rearrangement joins TRBV29-1 to TRBJ1-1, with 9 bases aligning to TRBD1. Unmatched junction bases numbered 11, after V lost 6 bases and J lost 6 bases. Germline CDR1 and CDR2: SQVTM and ANQGSEA. The CDR3 covers 14 residues. For the CDR3, the DNA is TGCAGCGTGAGCCCTGGACAGGGGTATCCTGAAGCTTTCTTT. It yields the protein CSVSPGQGYPEAFF. Together with reference TRBV29-1 and TRBJ1-1, the CDR3 gives the full variable domain: SAVISQKPSRDICQRGTSLTIQCQVDSQVTMMFWYRQQPGQSLTLIATANQGSEATYESGFVIDKFPISRPNLTFSTLTVSNMSPEDSSIYLCSVSPGQGYPEAFFGQGTRLTVV.

The V gene is TRBV7-9, the J gene TRBJ2-7, with D possibly TRBD1 on 6 matching bases. V lost 5 bases and J lost 2, with 16 bases in between. CDR1 and CDR2 from the germline V gene are SEHNR and FQNEAQ (reference sequence). CDR3 size: 15 residues. CDR3 in amino acids: CASSGMLGAPYEQYF. The CDR3 nucleotides are TGTGCCAGCAGCGGAATGTTGGGGGCCCCCTACGAGCAGTACTTC.

The chain couples TRBV7-9 to TRBJ2-3; D is unclear. V was clipped by 3 bases and J by 2 bases, with 9 bases between them. The CDR3 covers 14 residues. CDR1 and CDR2 from the germline V gene are SEHNR and FQNEAQ (reference sequence). The CDR3 reads CASSFSDSTDTQYF. DNA of the CDR3: TGTGCCAGCAGCTTCAGCGACTCCACAGATACGCAGTATTTT. Full variable domain (missing parts from reference TRBV7-9 and TRBJ2-3): DTGVSQNPRHKITKRGQNVTFRCDPISEHNRLYWYRQTLGQGPEFLTYFQNEAQLEKSRLLSDRFSAERPKGSFSTLEIQRTEQGDSAMYLCASSFSDSTDTQYFGPGTRLTVL.

V gene TRBV30 combines with J gene TRBJ2-1; 7 nucleotides agree with TRBD2. J was trimmed by 2 bases and V by 3 bases; bases with no gene match: 10. CDR3 length: 16 amino acids. CDR1 is GTSNPN and CDR2 is SVGIG in the germline V gene (reference sequence). As DNA, the CDR3 is TGTGCCTGGAGCCTTTCGGGGAGCGGGGCCTACAATGAGCAGTTCTTC. Its translation is CAWSLSGSGAYNEQFF.